This T cell receptor beta chain was observed in a study of CXCR3-negative and CXCR3-positive naive CD8 T cells. Study observations and caveats: Greater hydrophobicity was found in TRB CDR3s of CXCR3-positive naive cells than of CXCR3-negative naive cells. Memory CD8+ cells showed much lower diversity, while both naive subsets were comparably high.

As to this clonotype: Its antigen remains unidentified.

With UMI labels, 5' RACE was used to prepare the TRB cDNA libraries. TCRdb re-called the 5' RACE reads and catalogs CDR3 proteins one per entry, DNA excluded. Listed are roughly 100,000 distinct CDR3 sequences; approximately 0.37% falls within the top ten. The CDR3 runs to 14 residues. Germline loops: CDR1 SEHNR, CDR2 FQNEAQ (reference sequence). The receptor's source is a human donor in good health. Some clones in this sample may be carry-over from other donors' samples. The chain is built from TRBV7-9 and TRBJ1-2; as DNA is missing, the TRBD1 call by TCRdb cannot be tested. Material: naive CXCR3+ CD8+ T cells from blood. Subset described: CD45RO-CCR7+CD27+CD95- naive CD8+ T cells expressing CXCR3 (TNR3+). The CDR3 protein is CASSLTGPNYGYTF.